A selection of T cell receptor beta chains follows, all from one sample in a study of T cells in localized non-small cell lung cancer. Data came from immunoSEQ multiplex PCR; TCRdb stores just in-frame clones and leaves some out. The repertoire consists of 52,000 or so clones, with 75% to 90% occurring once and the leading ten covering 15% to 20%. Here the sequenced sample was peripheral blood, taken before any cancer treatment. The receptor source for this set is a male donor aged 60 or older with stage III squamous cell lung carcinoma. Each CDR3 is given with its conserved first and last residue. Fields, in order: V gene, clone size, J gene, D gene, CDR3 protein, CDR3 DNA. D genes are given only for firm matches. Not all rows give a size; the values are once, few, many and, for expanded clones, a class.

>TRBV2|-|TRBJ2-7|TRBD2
CASSTGTSGSTEQYF
TGTGCCAGCAGCACCGGGACTAGCGGGAGCACCGAGCAGTACTTC
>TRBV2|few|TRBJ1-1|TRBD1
CASSGGRGEGEAFF
TGTGCCAGCAGTGGTGGCAGGGGGGAGGGTGAAGCTTTCTTT
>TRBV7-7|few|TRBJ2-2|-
CASSLAPNTGELFF
TGTGCCAGCAGCTTAGCTCCGAACACCGGGGAGCTGTTTTTT
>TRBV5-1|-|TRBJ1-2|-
CASSLAVATSGHGYTF
TGCGCCAGCAGCTTGGCGGTCGCTACCTCGGGTCATGGCTACACCTTC
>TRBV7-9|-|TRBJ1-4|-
CASRAGTVISTNEKLFF
TGTGCCAGCAGAGCCGGGACGGTAATTTCAACTAATGAAAAACTGTTTTTT
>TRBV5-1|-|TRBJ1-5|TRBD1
CASSRQPTDRFNQPQHF
TGCGCCAGCAGCCGGCAACCTACGGACAGGTTCAATCAGCCCCAGCATTTT
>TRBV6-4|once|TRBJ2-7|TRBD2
CASRGSGRASYEQYF
TGTGCCAGCAGGGGTAGCGGGAGAGCCTCCTACGAGCAGTACTTC
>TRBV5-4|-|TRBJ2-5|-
CASSPGGRGETQYF
TGTGCCAGCAGCCCCGGGGGGCGGGGGGAGACCCAGTACTTC
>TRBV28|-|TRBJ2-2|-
CASSPPTGNTGELFF
TGTGCCAGCAGTCCCCCAACAGGAAACACCGGGGAGCTGTTTTTT
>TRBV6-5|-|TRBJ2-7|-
CASRYDRSYEQYF
TGTGCCAGCAGATATGACAGATCCTACGAGCAGTACTTC
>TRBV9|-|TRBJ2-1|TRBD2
CASSVRASGRALVDEQFF
TGTGCCAGCAGCGTACGTGCTAGCGGGAGGGCCCTCGTGGATGAGCAGTTCTTC
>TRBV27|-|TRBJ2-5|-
CASSSSRLAAQETQYF
-
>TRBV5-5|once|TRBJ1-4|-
CASSSGAATNEKLFF
TGTGCCAGCAGCTCCGGAGCTGCAACTAATGAAAAACTGTTTTTT
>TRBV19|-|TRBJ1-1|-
CASSIISSGGTEAFF
TGTGCCAGTAGTATTATCTCGTCGGGGGGTACTGAAGCTTTCTTT
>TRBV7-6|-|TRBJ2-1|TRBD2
CASSSRTSGVSYNEQFF
TGTGCCAGCAGCTCTAGGACTAGCGGCGTCTCCTACAATGAGCAGTTCTTC
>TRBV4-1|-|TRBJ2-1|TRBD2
CASSQELAGGLGEQFF
TGCGCCAGCAGCCAGGAACTAGCGGGGGGGCTGGGTGAGCAGTTCTTC
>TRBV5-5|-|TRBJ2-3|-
CASSLRGGTDTQYF
TGTGCCAGCAGCTTGAGAGGGGGCACAGATACGCAGTATTTT
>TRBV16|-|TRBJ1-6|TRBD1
CASSPLKTGSNSPLHF
TGTGCCAGCAGCCCACTAAAGACAGGGAGCAATTCACCCCTCCACTTT
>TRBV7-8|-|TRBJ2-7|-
CASSVRSPREQYF
TGTGCCAGCAGCGTAAGGTCCCCGCGCGAGCAGTACTTC
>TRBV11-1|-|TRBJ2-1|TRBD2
CASSLGRTSGSYNEQFF
TGTGCCAGCAGCTTGGGCCGGACTAGCGGGAGCTACAATGAGCAGTTCTTC
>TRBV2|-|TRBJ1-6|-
CASSAGAVAPLHF
TGTGCCAGCAGTGCGGGGGCGGTGGCACCCCTCCACTTT
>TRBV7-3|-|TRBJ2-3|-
CASSLTKTHTQYF
TGTGCCAGCAGCTTAACAAAGACTCATACGCAGTATTTT
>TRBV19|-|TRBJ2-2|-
CASSMVGFGLVSGELFF
TGTGCCAGTAGTATGGTAGGGTTCGGGTTGGTCTCCGGGGAGCTGTTTTTT
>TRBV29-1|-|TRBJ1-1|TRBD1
CSVEDGQGQGFTEAFF
TGCAGCGTTGAAGATGGGCAAGGACAGGGATTCACTGAAGCTTTCTTT
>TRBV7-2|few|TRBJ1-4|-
CASSLGTGHPERF
TGTGCCAGCAGCTTAGGGACGGGACACCCGGAACGTTTT
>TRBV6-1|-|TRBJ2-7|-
CASSQGPPGEQYF
TGTGCCAGCAGTCAGGGACCTCCGGGCGAGCAGTACTTC
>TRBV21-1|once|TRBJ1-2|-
CASSNAATGCYGYTF
TGTGCCAGCAGCAACGCAGCCACGGGGTGCTATGGCTACACCTTC
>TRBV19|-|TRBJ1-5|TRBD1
CASSMGQGGQPQHF
TGTGCCAGTAGTATGGGACAGGGGGGTCAGCCCCAGCATTTT
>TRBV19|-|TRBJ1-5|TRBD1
CASNLQGTDQPQHF
TGTGCCAGCAACTTACAGGGGACGGATCAGCCCCAGCATTTT
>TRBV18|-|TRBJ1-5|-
CASSLKGSDQPQHF
TGTGCCAGCTCACTAAAGGGGTCAGATCAGCCCCAGCATTTT
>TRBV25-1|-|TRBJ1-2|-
CASSESVTTVWGYTF
TGTGCCAGCAGTGAATCCGTGACTACCGTCTGGGGCTACACCTTC
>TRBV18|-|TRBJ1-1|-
CASSLRQDPTEAFF
TGTGCCAGCTCACTCCGTCAGGATCCCACTGAAGCTTTCTTT
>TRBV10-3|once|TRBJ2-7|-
CAISPGGDRAGYEQYF
TGTGCCATCAGTCCCGGGGGGGACAGGGCGGGCTACGAGCAGTACTTC
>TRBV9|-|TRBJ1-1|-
CASSVDSDPGTEAFF
TGTGCCAGCAGCGTAGATTCGGACCCGGGGACTGAAGCTTTCTTT
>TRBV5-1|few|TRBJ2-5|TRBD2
CASSSRTSGTIETQYF
TGCGCCAGCAGCTCCAGGACTAGCGGGACTATAGAGACCCAGTACTTC
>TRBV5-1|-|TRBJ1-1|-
CASTGTGNTEAFF
TGCGCCAGCACCGGGACCGGGAACACTGAAGCTTTCTTT
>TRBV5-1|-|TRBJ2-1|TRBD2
CASSGLAGENEQFF
TGCGCCAGCTCCGGACTAGCGGGGGAAAATGAGCAGTTCTTC
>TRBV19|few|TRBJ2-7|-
CASSITATSYEQYF
TGTGCCAGTAGTATTACAGCAACTAGCTACGAGCAGTACTTC
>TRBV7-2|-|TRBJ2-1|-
CASSTTYYNEQFF
TGTGCCAGCAGCACCACCTATTACAATGAGCAGTTCTTC
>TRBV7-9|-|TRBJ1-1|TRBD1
CASSLGAQGGTEAFF
TGTGCCAGCAGCTTAGGTGCCCAGGGGGGCACTGAAGCTTTCTTT
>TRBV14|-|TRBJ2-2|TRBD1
CASSATRDRNTGELFF
TGTGCCAGCAGCGCGACCCGGGACAGAAACACCGGGGAGCTGTTTTTT
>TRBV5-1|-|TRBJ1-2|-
CASRQEPQIDGYTF
TGCGCCAGCAGACAAGAACCCCAGATCGATGGCTACACCTTC
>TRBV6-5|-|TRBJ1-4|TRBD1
CASRSQGDRGGKLFF
TGTGCCAGCAGATCTCAAGGGGACAGGGGCGGAAAACTGTTTTTT
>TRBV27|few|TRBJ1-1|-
CASSFSQGGMKGNTEAFF
TGTGCCAGCAGTTTCTCACAGGGTGGGATGAAAGGGAACACTGAAGCTTTCTTT
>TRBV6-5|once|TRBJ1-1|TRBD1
CASRGQGGAEAFF
TGTGCCAGCAGGGGACAGGGGGGAGCTGAAGCTTTCTTT
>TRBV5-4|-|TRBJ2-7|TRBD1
CASSLGGRQGISEQYF
TGTGCCAGCAGCTTGGGGGGTCGACAGGGTATCTCCGAGCAGTACTTC
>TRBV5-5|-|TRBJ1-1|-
CASSLATVNTEAFF
TGTGCCAGCAGCTTGGCGACAGTTAACACTGAAGCTTTCTTT
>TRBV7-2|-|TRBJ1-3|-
CASSFYGSVGNTIYF
TGTGCCAGCAGCTTCTATGGGTCGGTAGGAAACACCATATATTTT
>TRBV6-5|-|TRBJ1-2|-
CASSLRGQSGYTF
TGTGCCAGCAGCCTCAGGGGCCAGTCTGGCTACACCTTC
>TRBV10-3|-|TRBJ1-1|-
CAISQSTGGTEAFF
TGTGCCATCAGTCAGTCGACAGGAGGCACTGAAGCTTTCTTT
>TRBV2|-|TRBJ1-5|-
CASSPANPNQPQHF
TGTGCCAGCTCCCCGGCCAACCCGAATCAGCCCCAGCATTTT
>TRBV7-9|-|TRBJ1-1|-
CASSLEYSNTEAFF
TGTGCCAGCAGCTTAGAGTATTCAAACACTGAAGCTTTCTTT
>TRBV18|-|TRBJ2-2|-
CASSPPQGGNTGELFF
TGTGCCAGCTCACCACCCCAGGGCGGGAACACCGGGGAGCTGTTTTTT
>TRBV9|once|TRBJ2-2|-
CASSVLARVNTGELFF
TGTGCCAGCAGCGTACTAGCCAGAGTGAACACCGGGGAGCTGTTTTTT
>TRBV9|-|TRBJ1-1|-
CASSVAISAEAFF
TGTGCCAGCAGCGTAGCCATCTCTGCTGAAGCTTTCTTT
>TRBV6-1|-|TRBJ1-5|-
CASSEKPGVGNQPQHF
TGTGCCAGCAGTGAAAAGCCAGGAGTAGGGAATCAGCCCCAGCATTTT
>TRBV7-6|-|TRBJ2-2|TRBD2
CASSLGTSGRGTGELFF
TGTGCCAGCAGCTTGGGGACTAGCGGGAGAGGGACCGGGGAGCTGTTTTTT
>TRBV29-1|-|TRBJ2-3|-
CSLNRVTDTQYF
TGCAGCCTCAACCGCGTCACAGATACGCAGTATTTT
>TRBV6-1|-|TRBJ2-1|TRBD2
CASRLGTSGYNEQFF
TGTGCCAGCAGGCTTGGGACTAGCGGGTACAATGAGCAGTTCTTC
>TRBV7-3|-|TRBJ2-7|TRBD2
CASSPTGTSGNYEQYF
TGTGCCAGCAGCCCTACTGGGACTAGCGGAAATTACGAGCAGTACTTC